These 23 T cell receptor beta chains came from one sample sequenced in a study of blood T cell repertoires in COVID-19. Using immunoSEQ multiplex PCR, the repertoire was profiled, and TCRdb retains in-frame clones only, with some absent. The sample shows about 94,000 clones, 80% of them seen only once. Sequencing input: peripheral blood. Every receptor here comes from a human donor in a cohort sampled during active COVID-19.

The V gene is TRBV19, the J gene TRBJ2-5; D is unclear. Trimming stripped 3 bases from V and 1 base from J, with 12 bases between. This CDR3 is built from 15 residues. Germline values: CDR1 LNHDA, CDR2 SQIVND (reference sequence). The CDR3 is CASSINFHLQETQYF. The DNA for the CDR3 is TGTGCCAGTAGTATTAACTTCCATCTCCAAGAGACCCAGTACTTC.

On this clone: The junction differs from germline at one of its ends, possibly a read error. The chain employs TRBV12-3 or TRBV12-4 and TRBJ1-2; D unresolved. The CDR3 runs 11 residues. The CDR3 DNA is TGTGCCAGCAGTTTGAGGCAGTTCCTTTCTTTC. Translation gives CASSLRQFLSF.

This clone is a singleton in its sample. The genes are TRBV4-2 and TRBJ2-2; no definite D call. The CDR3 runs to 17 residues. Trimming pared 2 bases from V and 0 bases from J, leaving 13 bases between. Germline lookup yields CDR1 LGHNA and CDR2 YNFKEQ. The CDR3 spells CASSQNEIRANTGELFF. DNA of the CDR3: TGTGCCAGCAGCCAAAATGAAATTAGAGCGAACACCGGGGAGCTGTTTTTT.

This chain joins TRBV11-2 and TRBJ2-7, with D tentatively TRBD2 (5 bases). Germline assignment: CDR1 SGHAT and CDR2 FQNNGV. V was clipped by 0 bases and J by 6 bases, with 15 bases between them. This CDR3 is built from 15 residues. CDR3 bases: TGTGCCAGCAGCTTAGAAGACTACCTACCCTCCGAGCAGTACTTC. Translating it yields CASSLEDYLPSEQYF.

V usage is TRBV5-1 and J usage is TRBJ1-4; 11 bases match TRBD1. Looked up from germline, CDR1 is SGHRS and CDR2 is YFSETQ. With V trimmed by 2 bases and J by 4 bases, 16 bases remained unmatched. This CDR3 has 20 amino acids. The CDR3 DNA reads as TGCGCCAGCAGCTTCGGTATGGGACAGGGGGTGAGAACGATTAATGAAAAACTGTTTTTT. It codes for CASSFGMGQGVRTINEKLFF.

The CDR3 spells CASSVGETDNQPQHF. CDR3 coding DNA: TGTGCCAGCAGCGTCGGAGAAACGGACAATCAGCCCCAGCATTTT. The chain couples TRBV3-1 (or the pseudogene TRBV3-2) to TRBJ1-5; D remains unclear. V gave up 5 bases and J gave up 3 bases, with 14 bases separating them. This CDR3 is 15 amino acids long. The germline CDR1 and CDR2 sequences are LGHDT and YNNKEL (reference sequence).

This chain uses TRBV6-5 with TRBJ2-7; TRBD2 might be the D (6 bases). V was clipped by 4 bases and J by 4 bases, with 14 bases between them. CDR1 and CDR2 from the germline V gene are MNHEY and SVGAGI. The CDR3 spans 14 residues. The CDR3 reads CASSSPTGRYEQYF. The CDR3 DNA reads TGTGCCAGCAGTTCCCCGACGGGGAGGTACGAGCAGTACTTC.

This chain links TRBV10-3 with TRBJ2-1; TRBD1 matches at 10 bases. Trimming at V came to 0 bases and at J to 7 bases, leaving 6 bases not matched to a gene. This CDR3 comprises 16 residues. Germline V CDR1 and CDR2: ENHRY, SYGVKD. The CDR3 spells CAISESDRGRTNEQFF. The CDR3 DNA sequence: TGTGCCATCAGTGAGTCAGACAGGGGGCGAACTAATGAGCAGTTCTTC.

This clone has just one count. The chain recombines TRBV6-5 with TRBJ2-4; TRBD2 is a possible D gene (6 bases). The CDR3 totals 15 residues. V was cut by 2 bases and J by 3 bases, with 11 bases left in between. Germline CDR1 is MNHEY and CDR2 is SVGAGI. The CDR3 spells CASSYGGAGKNIQYF. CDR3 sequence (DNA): TGTGCCAGCAGTTACGGCGGGGCTGGCAAAAACATTCAGTACTTC.

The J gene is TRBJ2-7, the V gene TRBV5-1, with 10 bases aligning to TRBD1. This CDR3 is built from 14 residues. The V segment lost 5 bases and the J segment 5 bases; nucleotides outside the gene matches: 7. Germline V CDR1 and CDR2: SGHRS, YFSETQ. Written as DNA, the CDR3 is TGCGCCAGCAGTACCGGGACAGGGGTCGACGAGCAGTACTTC. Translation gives CASSTGTGVDEQYF.

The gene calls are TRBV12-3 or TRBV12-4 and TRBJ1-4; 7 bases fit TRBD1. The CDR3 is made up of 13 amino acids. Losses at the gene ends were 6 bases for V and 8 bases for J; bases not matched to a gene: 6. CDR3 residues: CASSLGQAEKLFF. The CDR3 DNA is TGTGCCAGCAGCCTAGGACAGGCAGAAAAACTGTTTTTT.

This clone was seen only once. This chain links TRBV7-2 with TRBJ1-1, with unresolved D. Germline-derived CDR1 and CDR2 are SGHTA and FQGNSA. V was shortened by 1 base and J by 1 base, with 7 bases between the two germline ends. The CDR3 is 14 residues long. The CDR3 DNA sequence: TGTGCCAGCAGCTTAGGAGCGGCGAACACTGAAGCTTTCTTT. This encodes CASSLGAANTEAFF.

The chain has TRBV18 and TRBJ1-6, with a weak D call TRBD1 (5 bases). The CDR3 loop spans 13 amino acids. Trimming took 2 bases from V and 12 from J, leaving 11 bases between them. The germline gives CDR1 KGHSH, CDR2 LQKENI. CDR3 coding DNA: TGTGCCAGCTCACCATTTAAGGGGTTACCCCTCCACTTT. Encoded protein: CASSPFKGLPLHF.

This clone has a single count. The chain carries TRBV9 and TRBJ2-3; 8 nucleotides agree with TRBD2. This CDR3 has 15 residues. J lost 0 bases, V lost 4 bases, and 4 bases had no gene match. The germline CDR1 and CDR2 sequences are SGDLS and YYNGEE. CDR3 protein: CASSPGGISTDTQYF. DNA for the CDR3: TGTGCCAGCAGCCCGGGGGGGATAAGCACAGATACGCAGTATTTT.

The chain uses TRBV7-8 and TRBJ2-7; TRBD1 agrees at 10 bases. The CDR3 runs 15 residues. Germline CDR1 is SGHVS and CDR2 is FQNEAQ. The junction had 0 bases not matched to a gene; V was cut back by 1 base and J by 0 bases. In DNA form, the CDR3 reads TGTGCCAGCAGCTTAGGGGACAGGGGCTCCTACGAGCAGTACTTC. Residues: CASSLGDRGSYEQYF.

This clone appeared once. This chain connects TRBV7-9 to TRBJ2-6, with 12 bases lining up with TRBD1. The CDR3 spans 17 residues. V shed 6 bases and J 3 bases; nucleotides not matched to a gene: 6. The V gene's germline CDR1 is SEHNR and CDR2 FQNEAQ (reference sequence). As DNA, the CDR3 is TGTGCCAGCAGTACCGGGACAGGGGGCGGTGGGGCCAACGTCCTGACTTTC. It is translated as CASSTGTGGGGANVLTF.

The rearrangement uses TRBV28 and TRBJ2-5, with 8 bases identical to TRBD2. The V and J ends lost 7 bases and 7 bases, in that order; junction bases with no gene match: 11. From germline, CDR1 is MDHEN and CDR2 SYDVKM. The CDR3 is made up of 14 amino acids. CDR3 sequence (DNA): TGTGCCAGCACCCCTTGGAGCGGGGGACCGACCCAGTACTTC. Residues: CASTPWSGGPTQYF.

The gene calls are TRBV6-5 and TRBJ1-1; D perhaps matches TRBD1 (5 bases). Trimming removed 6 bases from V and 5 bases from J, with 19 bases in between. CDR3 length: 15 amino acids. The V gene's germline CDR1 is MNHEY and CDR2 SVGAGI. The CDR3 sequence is CASRAEKGRETEAFF. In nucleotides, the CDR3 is TGTGCCAGCAGGGCGGAGAAGGGGAGGGAGACTGAAGCTTTCTTT.

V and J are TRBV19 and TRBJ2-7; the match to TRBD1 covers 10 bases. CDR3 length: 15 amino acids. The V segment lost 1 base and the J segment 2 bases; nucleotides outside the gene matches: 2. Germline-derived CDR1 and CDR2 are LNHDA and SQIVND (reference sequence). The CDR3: CASSIVDRGPYEQYF. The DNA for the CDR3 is TGTGCCAGTAGTATAGTCGACAGGGGGCCCTACGAGCAGTACTTC.

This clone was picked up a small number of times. The CDR3 is CASSLIGVGEQYF. The CDR3 region has the DNA TGTGCCAGCAGCTTGATCGGGGTGGGCGAGCAGTACTTC. The J gene is TRBJ2-7, the V gene TRBV5-4, with D possibly being TRBD2 (5 bases). The V end was cut by 1 base, the J end by 6 bases, with 11 bases between. The germline CDR1 and CDR2 sequences are SGHNT and YYREEE (reference sequence). CDR3 length: 13 amino acids.

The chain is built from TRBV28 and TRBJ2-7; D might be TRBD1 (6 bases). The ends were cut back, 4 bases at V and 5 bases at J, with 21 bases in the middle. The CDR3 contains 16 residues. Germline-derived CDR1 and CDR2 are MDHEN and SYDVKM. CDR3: CASSSSFRGVKDEQYF. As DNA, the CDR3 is TGTGCCAGCAGTTCGTCCTTCAGGGGTGTGAAGGACGAGCAGTACTTC.

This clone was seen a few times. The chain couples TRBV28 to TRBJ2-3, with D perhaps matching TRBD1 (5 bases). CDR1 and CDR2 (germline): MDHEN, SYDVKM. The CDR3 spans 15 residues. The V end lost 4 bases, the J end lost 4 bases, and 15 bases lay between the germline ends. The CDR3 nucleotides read TGTGCCAGCAGTTGGTTAGCCCTGGGGCCAGATACGCAGTATTTT. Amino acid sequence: CASSWLALGPDTQYF. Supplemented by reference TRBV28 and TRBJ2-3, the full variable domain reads DVKVTQSSRYLVKRTGEKVFLECVQDMDHENMFWYRQDPGLGLRLIYFSYDVKMKEKGDIPEGYSVSREKKERFSLILESASTNQTSMYLCASSWLALGPDTQYFGPGTRLTVL.

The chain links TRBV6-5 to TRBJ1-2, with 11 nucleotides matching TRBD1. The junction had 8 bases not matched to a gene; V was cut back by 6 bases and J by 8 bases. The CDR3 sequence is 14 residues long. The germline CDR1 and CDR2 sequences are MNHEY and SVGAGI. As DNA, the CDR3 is TGTGCCAGCAGCCGGGACAGGGGGGTTGGGGGCTACACCTTC. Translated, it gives CASSRDRGVGGYTF.